This T cell receptor (beta chain) was identified in a study of cytomegalovirus exposure and HLA in healthy donors. General study points: Reportedly, cytomegalovirus status was diagnosed with high sensitivity and specificity. There were several of the most significant clusters that appeared linked to common viral pathogens in a later analysis. Relative to equally common others, HLA-associated TCR beta chains showed greater clonal expansion in a later analysis.

Germline CDR1 and CDR2: SGHAT and FQNNGV. The CDR3 covers 14 residues. V was clipped by 5 bases and J by 6 bases; unmatched bases: 9. Comment on this clone: Its cognate antigen is unknown.

Researchers ran the PCR with 60 Vbeta and 13 Jbeta primers. Clones were sequenced by immunoSEQ multiplex PCR, and TCRdb holds only the in-frame ones, with some missing. The profile shows 300,000 or so clones, approximately 84% of them singletons. The gene calls are TRBV11-2 and TRBJ1-1; 7 nucleotides agree with TRBD1. The material sequenced was PBMCs. The origin of this receptor is a woman aged 40 to 50 in good health and CMV-seropositive. CDR3 sequence reads: CASSPGTVWSEAFF. The CDR3 DNA sequence: TGTGCCAGCAGCCCTGGGACAGTGTGGTCTGAAGCTTTCTTT.